Listed below are T cell receptor beta chains from one sample, sequenced in a study of beta chain features in type 1 diabetes. Sequenced by immunoSEQ multiplex PCR; TCRdb stores in-frame clones only, minus some. The table has some 250,000 clones, 9.5% to 13% seen once. Specimen: naive CD4+ T cells from blood. These receptors were obtained from a young man with type 1 diabetes. Both conserved end residues are part of each CDR3. The D gene is left open where the match is weak. A clone size is listed for some rows: how often the clone was seen (once, few, many), or a class if it is expanded.

D gene: -; clone size: few; V gene: TRBV5-4; J gene: TRBJ2-7; CDR3 protein: CASSLGPQSYEQYF; CDR3 DNA: TGTGCCAGCAGCTTGGGGCCACAAAGCTACGAGCAGTACTTC
D gene: TRBD1; clone size: -; V gene: TRBV27; J gene: TRBJ2-7; CDR3 protein: CASSNLPAGGYEQYF; CDR3 DNA: TGTGCCAGCAGCAACCTACCGGCAGGGGGTTATGAGCAGTACTTC
D gene: TRBD2; clone size: -; V gene: TRBV9; J gene: TRBJ2-1; CDR3 protein: CASSVAGGPYNEQFF; CDR3 DNA: TGTGCCAGCAGCGTAGCGGGGGGGCCCTACAATGAGCAGTTCTTC
D gene: TRBD1; clone size: -; V gene: TRBV27; J gene: TRBJ2-3; CDR3 protein: CASSTGGLSTDTQYF; CDR3 DNA: TGTGCCAGCAGCACAGGGGGCCTTAGCACAGATACGCAGTATTTT
D gene: -; clone size: few; V gene: TRBV5-1; J gene: TRBJ2-3; CDR3 protein: CASRSGWSTDTQYF; CDR3 DNA: TGCGCCAGCAGATCAGGGTGGAGCACAGATACGCAGTATTTT
D gene: TRBD2; clone size: few; V gene: TRBV28; J gene: TRBJ2-3; CDR3 protein: CASSPGLRYTQYF; CDR3 DNA: TGTGCCAGCAGCCCGGGACTACGCTATACGCAGTATTTT
D gene: -; clone size: -; V gene: TRBV2; J gene: TRBJ1-1; CDR3 protein: CASSLNYNTEAFF; CDR3 DNA: TGTGCCAGCAGTCTGAACTATAACACTGAAGCTTTCTTT
D gene: -; clone size: few; V gene: TRBV7-3; J gene: TRBJ2-1; CDR3 protein: CASSPLPGYNEQFF; CDR3 DNA: TGTGCCAGCAGCCCCCTTCCGGGGTACAATGAGCAGTTCTTC
D gene: -; clone size: few; V gene: TRBV9; J gene: TRBJ2-5; CDR3 protein: CASSVDEGETQYF; CDR3 DNA: TGTGCCAGCAGCGTAGATGAGGGAGAGACCCAGTACTTC
D gene: TRBD2; clone size: few; V gene: TRBV18; J gene: TRBJ2-1; CDR3 protein: CASSDSGAANEQFF; CDR3 DNA: TGTGCCAGCTCGGATAGCGGGGCCGCAAATGAGCAGTTCTTC
D gene: -; clone size: -; V gene: TRBV14; J gene: TRBJ1-1; CDR3 protein: CASSLPRGANTEAFF; CDR3 DNA: TGTGCCAGCAGCCTCCCCCGGGGGGCGAACACTGAAGCTTTCTTT
D gene: -; clone size: -; V gene: TRBV2; J gene: TRBJ2-1; CDR3 protein: CASIQRVEQFF; CDR3 DNA: TGTGCCAGCATCCAGAGGGTTGAGCAGTTCTTC
D gene: TRBD1; clone size: -; V gene: TRBV29-1; J gene: TRBJ1-4; CDR3 protein: CSVLKQGAQEKLFF; CDR3 DNA: TGCAGCGTTTTAAAACAGGGGGCACAAGAAAAACTGTTTTTT
D gene: -; clone size: few; V gene: TRBV18; J gene: TRBJ1-5; CDR3 protein: CASSPPPGQPQHF; CDR3 DNA: TGTGCCAGCTCACCCCCCCCCGGGCAGCCCCAGCATTTT
D gene: -; clone size: -; V gene: TRBV15; J gene: TRBJ2-6; CDR3 protein: CATSRQRQSGANVLTF; CDR3 DNA: TGTGCCACCAGCAGACAAAGACAGTCTGGGGCCAACGTCCTGACTTTC
D gene: TRBD2; clone size: few; V gene: TRBV7-9; J gene: TRBJ2-5; CDR3 protein: CASSLALLAEQETQYF; CDR3 DNA: TGTGCCAGCAGCTTAGCGCTACTAGCGGAACAAGAGACCCAGTACTTC
D gene: -; clone size: few; V gene: TRBV4-3; J gene: TRBJ1-5; CDR3 protein: CASSQDGASGNQPQHF; CDR3 DNA: TGCGCCAGCAGCCAAGATGGGGCTAGCGGCAATCAGCCCCAGCATTTT
D gene: TRBD2; clone size: few; V gene: TRBV6-5; J gene: TRBJ2-7; CDR3 protein: CASGRRLAGTGEQYF; CDR3 DNA: TGTGCCAGCGGCCGTCGACTAGCGGGAACGGGGGAGCAGTACTTC
D gene: -; clone size: -; V gene: TRBV7-9; J gene: TRBJ2-7; CDR3 protein: CASSLLSGEGQYF; CDR3 DNA: TGTGCCAGCAGCTTGCTCTCCGGGGAAGGGCAGTACTTC
D gene: TRBD1; clone size: few; V gene: TRBV4-2; J gene: TRBJ2-5; CDR3 protein: CASSQNPWTGRETQYF; CDR3 DNA: TGTGCCAGCAGCCAGAACCCCTGGACAGGGCGTGAGACCCAGTACTTC